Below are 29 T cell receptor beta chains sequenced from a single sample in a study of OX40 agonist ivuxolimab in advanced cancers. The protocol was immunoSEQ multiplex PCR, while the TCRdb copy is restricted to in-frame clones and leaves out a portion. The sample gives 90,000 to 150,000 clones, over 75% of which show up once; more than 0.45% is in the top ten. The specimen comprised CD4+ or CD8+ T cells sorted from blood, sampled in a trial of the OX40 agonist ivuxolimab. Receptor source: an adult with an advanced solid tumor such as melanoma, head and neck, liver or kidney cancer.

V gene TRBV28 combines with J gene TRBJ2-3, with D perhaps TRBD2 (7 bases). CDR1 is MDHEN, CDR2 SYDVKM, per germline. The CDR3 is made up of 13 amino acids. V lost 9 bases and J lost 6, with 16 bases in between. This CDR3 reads CASLRGGSDTQYF. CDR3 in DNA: TGTGCCAGTCTGAGGGGGGGATCCGATACGCAGTATTTT.

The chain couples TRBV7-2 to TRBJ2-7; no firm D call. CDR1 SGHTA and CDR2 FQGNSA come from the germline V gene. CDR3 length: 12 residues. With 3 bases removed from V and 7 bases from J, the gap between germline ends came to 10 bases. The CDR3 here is CASSFIRNEQYF. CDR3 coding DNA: TGTGCCAGCAGCTTTATCAGGAATGAGCAGTACTTC.

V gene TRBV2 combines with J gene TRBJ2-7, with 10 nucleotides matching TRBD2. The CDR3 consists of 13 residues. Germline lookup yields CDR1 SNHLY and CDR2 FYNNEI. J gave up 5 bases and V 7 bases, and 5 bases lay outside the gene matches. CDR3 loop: CASIPLAGDEQYF. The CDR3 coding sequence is TGTGCCAGCATCCCCCTAGCGGGGGACGAGCAGTACTTC.

The CDR3: CASSGLSTDTQYF. Written as DNA, the CDR3 is TGTGCCAGCTCGGGACTCTCGACAGATACGCAGTATTTT. The chain links TRBV11-3 to TRBJ2-3; weak D call: TRBD2 (6 bases). The length of the CDR3 is 13 residues. Trimming pared 8 bases from V and 3 bases from J, leaving 12 bases between. Germline CDR1 and CDR2: SGHNT and YENEEA.

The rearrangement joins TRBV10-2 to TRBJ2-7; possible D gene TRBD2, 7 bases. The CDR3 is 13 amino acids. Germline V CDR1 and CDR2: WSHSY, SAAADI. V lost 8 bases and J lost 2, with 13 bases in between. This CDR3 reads CASGGGGTYEQYF. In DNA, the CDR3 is TGCGCCAGCGGGGGCGGGGGAACCTACGAGCAGTACTTC.

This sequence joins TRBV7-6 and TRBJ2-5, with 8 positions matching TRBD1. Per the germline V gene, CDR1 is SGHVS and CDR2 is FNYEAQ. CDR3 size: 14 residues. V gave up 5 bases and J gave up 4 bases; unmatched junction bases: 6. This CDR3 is CASSRDRRVETQYF. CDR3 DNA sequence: TGTGCCAGCAGCCGGGACAGGCGAGTAGAGACCCAGTACTTC.

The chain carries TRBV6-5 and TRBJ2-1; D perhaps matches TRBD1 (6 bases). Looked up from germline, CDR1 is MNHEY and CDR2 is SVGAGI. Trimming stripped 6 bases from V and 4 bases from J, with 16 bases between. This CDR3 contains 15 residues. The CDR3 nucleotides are TGTGCCAGCAGAGCGAGTGGGGGCCCATACAATGAGCAGTTCTTC. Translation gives CASRASGGPYNEQFF.

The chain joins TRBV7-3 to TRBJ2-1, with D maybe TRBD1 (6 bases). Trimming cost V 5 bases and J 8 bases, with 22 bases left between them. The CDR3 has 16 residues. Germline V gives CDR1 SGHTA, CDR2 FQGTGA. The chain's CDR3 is CASSPNGAGVRDEQFF. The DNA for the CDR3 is TGTGCCAGCAGCCCCAATGGCGCAGGGGTTAGGGATGAGCAGTTCTTC.

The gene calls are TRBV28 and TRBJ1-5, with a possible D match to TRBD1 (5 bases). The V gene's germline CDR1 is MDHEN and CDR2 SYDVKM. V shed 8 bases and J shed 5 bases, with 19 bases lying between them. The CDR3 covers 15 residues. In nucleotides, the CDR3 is TGTGCCAGCGCCGACAGCGGTTTCAATTATCAGCCCCAGCATTTT. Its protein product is CASADSGFNYQPQHF.

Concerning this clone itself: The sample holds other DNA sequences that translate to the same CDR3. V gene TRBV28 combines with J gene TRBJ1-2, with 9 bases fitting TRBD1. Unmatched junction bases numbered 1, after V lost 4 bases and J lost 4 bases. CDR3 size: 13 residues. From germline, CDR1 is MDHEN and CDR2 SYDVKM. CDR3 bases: TGTGCCAGCAGTTCGGGACAGGGCTATGGCTACACCTTC. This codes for CASSSGQGYGYTF.

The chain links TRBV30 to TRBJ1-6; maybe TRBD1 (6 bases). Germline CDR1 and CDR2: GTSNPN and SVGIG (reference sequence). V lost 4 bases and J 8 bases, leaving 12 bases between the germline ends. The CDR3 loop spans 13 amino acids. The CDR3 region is CAWKEDSYSPLHF. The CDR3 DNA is TGTGCCTGGAAAGAGGACAGCTATTCACCCCTCCACTTT. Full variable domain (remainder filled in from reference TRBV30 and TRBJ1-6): SQTIHQWPATLVQPVGSPLSLECTVEGTSNPNLYWYRQAAGRGLQLLFYSVGIGQISSEVPQNLSASRPQDRQFILSSKKLLLSDSGFYLCAWKEDSYSPLHFGNGTRLTVT.

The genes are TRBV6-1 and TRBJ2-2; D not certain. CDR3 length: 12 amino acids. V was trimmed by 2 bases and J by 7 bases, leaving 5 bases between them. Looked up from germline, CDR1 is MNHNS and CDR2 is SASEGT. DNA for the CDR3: TGTGCCAGCAGTGAAAGATTCGGGGAGCTGTTTTTT. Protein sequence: CASSERFGELFF.

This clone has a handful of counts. CDR3 sequence (DNA): TGTGCCAGCAGCCAAGACGGAGTCGCTAACTATGGCTACACCTTC. It translates to CASSQDGVANYGYTF. The rearrangement links TRBV4-2 to TRBJ1-2; D unclear. The CDR3 covers 15 residues. Germline CDR1 is LGHNA and CDR2 is YNFKEQ. V was trimmed by 0 bases and J by 0 bases, leaving 8 bases between them.

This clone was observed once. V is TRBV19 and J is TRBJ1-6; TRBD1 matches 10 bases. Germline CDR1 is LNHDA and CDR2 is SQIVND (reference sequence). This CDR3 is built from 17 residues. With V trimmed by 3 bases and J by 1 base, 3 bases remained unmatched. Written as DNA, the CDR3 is TGTGCCAGTAGTATGTCGGACAGGGGGTCCTATAATTCACCCCTCCACTTT. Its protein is CASSMSDRGSYNSPLHF.

CDR3: CAWSRGQGGSPLHF. The DNA of the CDR3 is TGTGCCTGGAGCAGAGGGCAGGGAGGTTCACCCCTCCACTTT. This chain joins TRBV30 and TRBJ1-6, with a weak D call TRBD1 (5 bases). In germline, CDR1 is GTSNPN, CDR2 SVGIG (reference sequence). The germline V and J ends were trimmed by 3 bases and 9 bases, with 15 bases remaining between them. The CDR3 spans 14 residues.

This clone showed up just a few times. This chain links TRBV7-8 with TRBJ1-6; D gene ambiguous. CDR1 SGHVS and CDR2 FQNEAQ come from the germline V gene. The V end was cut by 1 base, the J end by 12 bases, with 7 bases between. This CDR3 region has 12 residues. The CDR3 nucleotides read TGTGCCAGCAGCTTAGTACTCGGACCCCTCCACTTT. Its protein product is CASSLVLGPLHF.

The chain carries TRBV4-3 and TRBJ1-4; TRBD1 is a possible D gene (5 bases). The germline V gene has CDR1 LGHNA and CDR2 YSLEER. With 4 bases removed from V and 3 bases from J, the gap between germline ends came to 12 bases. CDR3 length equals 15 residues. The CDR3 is CASSPVGGANEKLFF. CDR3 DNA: TGCGCCAGCAGCCCAGTGGGGGGAGCTAATGAAAAACTGTTTTTT.

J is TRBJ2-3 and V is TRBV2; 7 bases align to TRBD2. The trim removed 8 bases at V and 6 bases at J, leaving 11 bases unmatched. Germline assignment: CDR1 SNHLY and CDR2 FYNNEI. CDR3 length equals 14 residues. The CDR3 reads CASSLAGVGDTQYF. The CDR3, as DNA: TGTGCCAGCTCTCTGGCGGGGGTGGGGGATACGCAGTATTTT.

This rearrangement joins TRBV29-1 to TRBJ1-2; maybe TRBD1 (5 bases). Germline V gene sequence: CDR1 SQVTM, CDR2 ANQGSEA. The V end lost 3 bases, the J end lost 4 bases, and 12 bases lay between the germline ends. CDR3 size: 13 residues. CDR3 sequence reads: CSVEAGPTYGYTF. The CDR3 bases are TGCAGCGTTGAGGCAGGGCCAACCTATGGCTACACCTTC.

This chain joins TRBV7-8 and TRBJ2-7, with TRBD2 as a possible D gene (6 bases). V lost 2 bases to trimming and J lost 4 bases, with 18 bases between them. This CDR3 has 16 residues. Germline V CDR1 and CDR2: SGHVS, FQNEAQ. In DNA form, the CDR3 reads TGTGCCAGCAGCTTATACCGGGACTTCTCTTCGTACGAGCAGTACTTC. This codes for CASSLYRDFSSYEQYF.

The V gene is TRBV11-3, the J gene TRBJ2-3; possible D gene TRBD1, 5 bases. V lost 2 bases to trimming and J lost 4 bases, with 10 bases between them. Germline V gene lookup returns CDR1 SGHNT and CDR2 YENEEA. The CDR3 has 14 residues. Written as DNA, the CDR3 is TGTGCCAGCAGCTTAAACAGGATTTCAGATACGCAGTATTTT. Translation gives CASSLNRISDTQYF.

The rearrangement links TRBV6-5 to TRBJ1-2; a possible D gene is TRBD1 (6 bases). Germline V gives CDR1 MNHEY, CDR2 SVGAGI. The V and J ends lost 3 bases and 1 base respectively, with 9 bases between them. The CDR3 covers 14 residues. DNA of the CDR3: TGTGCCAGCAGTTATAGGGGGGGTAACTATGGCTACACCTTC. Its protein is CASSYRGGNYGYTF.

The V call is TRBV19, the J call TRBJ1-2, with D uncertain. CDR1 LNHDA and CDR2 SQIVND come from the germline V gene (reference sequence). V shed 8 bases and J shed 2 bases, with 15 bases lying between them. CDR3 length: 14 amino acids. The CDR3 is CASRSGPDNYGYTF. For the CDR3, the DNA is TGTGCCAGTCGGTCGGGCCCGGACAACTATGGCTACACCTTC.

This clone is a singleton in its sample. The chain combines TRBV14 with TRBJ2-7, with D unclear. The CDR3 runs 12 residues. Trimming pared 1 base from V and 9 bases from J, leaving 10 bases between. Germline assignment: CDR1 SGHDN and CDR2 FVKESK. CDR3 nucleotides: TGTGCCAGCAGCCAAGCGTCGGGCGGGCAGTACTTC. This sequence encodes CASSQASGGQYF.

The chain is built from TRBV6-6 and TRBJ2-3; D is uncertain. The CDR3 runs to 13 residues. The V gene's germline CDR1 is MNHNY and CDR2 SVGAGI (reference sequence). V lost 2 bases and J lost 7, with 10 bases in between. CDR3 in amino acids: CASSYNEENTQYF. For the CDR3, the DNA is TGTGCCAGCAGTTACAACGAGGAGAATACGCAGTATTTT.

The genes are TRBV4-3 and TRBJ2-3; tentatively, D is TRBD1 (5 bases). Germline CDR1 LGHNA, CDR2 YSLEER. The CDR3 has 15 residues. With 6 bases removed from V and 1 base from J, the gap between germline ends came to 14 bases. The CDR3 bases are TGCGCCAGCAGTCCCCGGGCACAGGGCACAGATACGCAGTATTTT. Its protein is CASSPRAQGTDTQYF.

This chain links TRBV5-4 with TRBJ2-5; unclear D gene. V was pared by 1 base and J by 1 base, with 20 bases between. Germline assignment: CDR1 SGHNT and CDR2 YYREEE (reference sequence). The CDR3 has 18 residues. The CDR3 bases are TGTGCCAGCAGCTTGTTACAGCAAATGAGTCCGGGCCAAGAGACCCAGTACTTC. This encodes CASSLLQQMSPGQETQYF.

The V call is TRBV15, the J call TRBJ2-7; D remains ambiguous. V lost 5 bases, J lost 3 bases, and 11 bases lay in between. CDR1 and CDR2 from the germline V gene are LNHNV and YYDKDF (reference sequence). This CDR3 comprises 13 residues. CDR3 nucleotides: TGTGCCACCAGCCCAGGCGCCGACTACGAGCAGTACTTC. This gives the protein CATSPGADYEQYF.

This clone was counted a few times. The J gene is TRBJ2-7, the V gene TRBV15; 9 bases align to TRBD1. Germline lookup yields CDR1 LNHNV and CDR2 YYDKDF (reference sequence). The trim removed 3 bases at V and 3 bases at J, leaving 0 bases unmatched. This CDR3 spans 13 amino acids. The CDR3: CATSRDRGYEQYF. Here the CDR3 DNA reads TGTGCCACCAGCAGGGACAGGGGCTACGAGCAGTACTTC.